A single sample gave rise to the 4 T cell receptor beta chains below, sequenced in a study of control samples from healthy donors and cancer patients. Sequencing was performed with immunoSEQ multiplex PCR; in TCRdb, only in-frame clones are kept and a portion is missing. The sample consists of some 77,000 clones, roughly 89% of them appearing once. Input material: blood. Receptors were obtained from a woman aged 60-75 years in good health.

CDR3 bases: TGTGCCAGCAGTCTTCACACGGGCACTGAAGCTTTCTTT. As protein: CASSLHTGTEAFF. The chain couples TRBV28 to TRBJ1-1; D not certain. The CDR3 is 13 amino acids. The germline CDR1 and CDR2 sequences are MDHEN and SYDVKM. V lost 5 bases and J lost 4, with 11 bases in between.

This chain's CDR3 is CASGWGRNEKLFF. The CDR3 DNA is TGTGCCAGCGGGTGGGGACGAAACGAAAAACTGTTTTTT. The chain carries TRBV11-3 and TRBJ1-4; tentative D call: TRBD1 (5 bases). The CDR3 consists of 13 residues. V was pared by 8 bases and J by 8 bases, with 15 bases between. Germline values: CDR1 SGHNT, CDR2 YENEEA.

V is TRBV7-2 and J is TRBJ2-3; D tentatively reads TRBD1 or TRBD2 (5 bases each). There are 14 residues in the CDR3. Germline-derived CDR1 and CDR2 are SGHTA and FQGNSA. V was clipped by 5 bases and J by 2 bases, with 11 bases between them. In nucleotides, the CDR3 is TGTGCCAGCAGCAGGGACCAAATCACAGATACGCAGTATTTT. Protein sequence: CASSRDQITDTQYF.

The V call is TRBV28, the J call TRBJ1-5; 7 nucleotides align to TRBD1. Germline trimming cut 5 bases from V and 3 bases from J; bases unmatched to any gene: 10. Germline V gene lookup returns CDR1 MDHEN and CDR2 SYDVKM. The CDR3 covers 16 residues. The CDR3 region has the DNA TGTGCCAGCAGTGTTTTGACAGGGAAAAACAATCAGCCCCAGCATTTT. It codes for CASSVLTGKNNQPQHF.